The next 7 T cell receptor beta chains were all read from a single sample in a study of cytomegalovirus exposure and HLA in healthy donors. In the PCR, 60 Vbeta and 13 Jbeta primers were used. Measured with immunoSEQ multiplex PCR; TCRdb has only the in-frame clones, and not every one. The sample has 140,000 or so clones, approximately 81% seen once. The specimen sequenced was PBMCs. These receptor sequences come from a woman in her 40s in good health and CMV-seropositive.

The chain employs TRBV27 and TRBJ1-5; D call uncertain. V gave up 5 bases and J gave up 9 bases, with 17 bases separating them. The CDR3 loop spans 14 amino acids. Per the germline V gene, CDR1 is MNHEY and CDR2 is SMNVEV (reference sequence). The CDR3 nucleotides read TGTGCCAGCAGTAGCTCACCACGAGATGTGCCCCAGCATTTT. Translating gives CASSSSPRDVPQHF.

The J gene is TRBJ2-5, the V gene TRBV5-6, with 12 bases aligning to TRBD2. V lost 0 bases to trimming and J lost 3 bases; unmatched junction nucleotides: 6. In germline, CDR1 is SGHDT, CDR2 YYEEEE. CDR3 length equals 17 residues. In DNA form, the CDR3 reads TGTGCCAGCAGCTTGGCCCTGACTAGCGGGAGTAAAGAGACCCAGTACTTC. Translation: CASSLALTSGSKETQYF.

V is TRBV2 and J is TRBJ2-7, with TRBD1 matching 7 bases. The germline gives CDR1 SNHLY, CDR2 FYNNEI. V was pared by 3 bases and J by 2 bases, with 7 bases of the junction left unmatched. CDR3 length equals 15 residues. The CDR3, as DNA: TGTGCCAGCAGTGATAAAGGGGGCCGAACCTACGAGCAGTACTTC. This sequence encodes CASSDKGGRTYEQYF. The complete variable domain, with remaining parts taken from reference TRBV2 and TRBJ2-7, reads EPEVTQTPSHQVTQMGQEVILRCVPISNHLYFYWYRQILGQKVEFLVSFYNNEISEKSEIFDDQFSVERPDGSNFTLKIRSTKLEDSAMYFCASSDKGGRTYEQYFGPGTRLTVT.

The V and J genes are TRBV4-1 and TRBJ2-4, with 7 positions matching TRBD1. Germline trimming cut 4 bases from V and 6 bases from J; bases unmatched to any gene: 6. This CDR3 has 14 residues. The germline V gene has CDR1 MGHRA and CDR2 YSYEKL. CDR3 sequence: CASSPGTDRNIQYF. Here the CDR3 DNA reads TGCGCCAGCAGCCCTGGGACAGATAGAAACATTCAGTACTTC.

V usage is TRBV11-1 and J usage is TRBJ1-4; 12 bases align to TRBD1. With 5 bases clipped from V and 4 bases from J, the junction kept 8 bases outside the gene matches. Germline loops: CDR1 SGHAT, CDR2 FQDESV (reference sequence). The CDR3 has 17 residues. CDR3 sequence (DNA): TGTGCCAGCAGCGCCCCGGGACAGGGGGCCAATAATGAAAAACTGTTTTTT. Encoded protein: CASSAPGQGANNEKLFF.

J is TRBJ2-1 and V is TRBV7-3; TRBD2 matches 10 bases. This CDR3 contains 15 residues. V lost 5 bases and J lost 10; bases outside the gene matches: 11. Germline-derived CDR1 and CDR2 are SGHTA and FQGTGA. Here the CDR3 reads CASSRQGSGRGEQFF. The CDR3 DNA sequence: TGTGCCAGCAGCCGCCAAGGCAGCGGGAGGGGAGAGCAGTTCTTC.

This clone was observed a handful of times. The V gene is TRBV9, the J gene TRBJ1-5; no firm D call. Trimming shortened V by 4 bases and J by 7 bases, and 12 bases separated the two germline ends. Per germline, CDR1 SGDLS and CDR2 YYNGEE. This CDR3 is 13 amino acids long. The CDR3 region is CASSTKGGQPQHF. As DNA, the CDR3 is TGTGCCAGCAGCACGAAAGGAGGGCAGCCCCAGCATTTT.